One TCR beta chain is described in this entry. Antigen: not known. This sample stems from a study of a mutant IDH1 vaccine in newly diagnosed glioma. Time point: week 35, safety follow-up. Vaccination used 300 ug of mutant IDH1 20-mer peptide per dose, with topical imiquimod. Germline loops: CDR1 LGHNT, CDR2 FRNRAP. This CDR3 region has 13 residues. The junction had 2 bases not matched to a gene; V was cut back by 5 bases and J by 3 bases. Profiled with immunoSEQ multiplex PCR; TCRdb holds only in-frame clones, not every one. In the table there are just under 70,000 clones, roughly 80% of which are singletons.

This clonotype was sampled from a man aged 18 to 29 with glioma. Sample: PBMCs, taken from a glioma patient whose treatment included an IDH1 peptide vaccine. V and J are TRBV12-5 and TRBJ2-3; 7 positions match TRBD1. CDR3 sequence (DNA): TGTGCTAGTGGTAGGACAGGTACAGATACGCAGTATTTT. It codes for CASGRTGTDTQYF.